The rows below give T cell receptor beta chains drawn from one sample of a study of T cells in Graves' hyperthyroidism and ophthalmopathy. TCRdb fed the multiplex PCR reads into MiXCR, producing one record per CDR3 protein. Of some 500,000 distinct CDR3 sequences in the sample, around 14% are singletons; the top ten hold about a sixth. The sequencing input was blood. These receptors were taken from a woman between 18 and 29 years old with Graves' hyperthyroidism. The CDR3 runs from the conserved cysteine through the conserved F or W. A D gene is named only where the DNA matches it firmly. Rows may omit the clone size; those that give it use once, few, many or a size class.

>many|TRBJ2-3|16|-|TRBV2
TGTGCCAGCAGTGCAGGGACACCGGTATTCACAGATACGCAGTATTTT
CASSAGTPVFTDTQYF
>-|TRBJ2-2|16|-|TRBV20-1
TGCAGTGCCAGTGGTCGGGTGGTCCAGAACACCGGGGAGCTGTTTTTT
CSASGRVVQNTGELFF
>-|TRBJ2-7|13|-|TRBV4-2
TGTGCCAGCAGCCAACCAGCGGCCTACGAGCAGTACTTC
CASSQPAAYEQYF
>many|TRBJ2-5|15|TRBD2|TRBV3-1
TGTGCCAGCAGCCAAACGCGGGAGCTACTAGGGACCCAGTACTTC
CASSQTRELLGTQYF
>many|TRBJ2-7|17|-|TRBV11-3
TGTGCCAGCAGCAAGCCCCAACAGGGGACTAGGTCCTACGAGCAGTACTTC
CASSKPQQGTRSYEQYF
>few|TRBJ1-5|14|-|TRBV20-1
TGCAGTGCTGCCCAGGGATATAGCAATCAGCCCCAGCATTTT
CSAAQGYSNQPQHF
>many|TRBJ1-5|13|-|TRBV30
TGTGCCTGGAGTCTTACAGAGGATCAGCCCCAGCATTTT
CAWSLTEDQPQHF
>-|TRBJ1-1|15|TRBD1|TRBV7-9
TGTGCCAGCAGCTTAAGGGGACAGGGGAGGACTGAAGCTTTCTTT
CASSLRGQGRTEAFF
>few|TRBJ2-2|13|TRBD2|TRBV20-1
TGCAGTGCAGGGACTAGCGTGGGCGGGGAGCTGTTTTTT
CSAGTSVGGELFF
>many|TRBJ2-7|14|-|TRBV2
TGTGCCAGCAGTGAGTTAGTTAACTCCTACGAGCAGTACTTC
CASSELVNSYEQYF
>few|TRBJ2-4|12|TRBD1|TRBV6-1
TGTGCCAGCAGTCCCGACAGGGACATTCAGTACTTC
CASSPDRDIQYF
>-|TRBJ2-1|18|TRBD2|TRBV11-3
TGTGCCAGCAGCTGCCGCGGCGGGACTAGCGGGACGTACAATGAGCAGTTCTTC
CASSCRGGTSGTYNEQFF
>-|TRBJ1-5|17|-|TRBV19
TGTGCCAGTAGTATTGGTCGGAGGGGTAAAGGCAATCAGCCCCAGCATTTT
CASSIGRRGKGNQPQHF
>-|TRBJ2-1|14|TRBD2|TRBV11-3
TGTGCCAGCAGACGGACTAGCGGGAGCGATGAGCAGTTCTTC
CASRRTSGSDEQFF
>-|TRBJ1-1|12|-|TRBV29-1
TGCAGCGTTGAGGGGCAGAGCACTGAAGCTTTCTTT
CSVEGQSTEAFF
>many|TRBJ2-3|14|-|TRBV2
TGTGCCAGCAAACGTTGGCTAGCGCCAGATACGCAGTATTTT
CASKRWLAPDTQYF
>many|TRBJ2-1|18|TRBD2|TRBV27
TGTGCCAGCAGACGACGGACTAGCGGGAGTTGGACGGGTAATGAGCAGTTCTTC
CASRRRTSGSWTGNEQFF
>few|TRBJ2-1|15|TRBD2|TRBV7-2
TGTGCCAGCAGCTTAGTGGGAGGGACGCGGGGTGAGCAGTTCTTC
CASSLVGGTRGEQFF
>few|TRBJ1-1|14|-|TRBV20-1
TGCAGTGCTAGAGTGGCCAGGGCCGACACTGAAGCTTTCTTT
CSARVARADTEAFF
>-|TRBJ2-6|19|-|TRBV5-1
TGCGCCAGCAGCTTGGACGGCAGCGGACATTACTCTGGGGCCAACGTCCTGACTTTC
CASSLDGSGHYSGANVLTF
>many|TRBJ2-1|15|TRBD2|TRBV30
TGTGCCTGGAGTGGAGCGGGGGATTCCTACAATGAGCAGTTCTTC
CAWSGAGDSYNEQFF
>many|TRBJ2-7|15|TRBD2|TRBV5-1
TGCGCCAGCAATCAACTAGCGGGAGGGCTGGGCGAGCAGTACTTC
CASNQLAGGLGEQYF
>many|TRBJ1-1|15|-|TRBV3-1
TGTGCCAGCAGCCGGAGGGTTTTAGCGGGCACTGAAGCTTTCTTT
CASSRRVLAGTEAFF
>many|TRBJ2-3|16|-|TRBV20-1
TGCAGTGCTAGAGATGGCGGACTGGATAGCACAGATACGCAGTATTTT
CSARDGGLDSTDTQYF
>many|TRBJ2-2|11|-|TRBV27
TGTGCCAGCACGGGGGCCGGGGAGCTGTTTTTT
CASTGAGELFF
>few|TRBJ1-4|17|-|TRBV7-6
TGTGCCAGCAGCCCGATAGCAGGGACCTCAACTAATGAAAAACTGTTTTTT
CASSPIAGTSTNEKLFF
>-|TRBJ1-2|14|-|TRBV19
TGTGCCAGTCGGACCCCAGGGTCCAACTATGGCTACACCTTC
CASRTPGSNYGYTF
>many|TRBJ1-1|14|TRBD1|TRBV28
TGTGCCAGCAGGGCAGGGGGGGTGAACACTGAAGCTTTCTTT
CASRAGGVNTEAFF
>many|TRBJ1-1|17|TRBD1|TRBV6-1
TGTGCCAGCAGACCCGGGACAGGGGGGAGGTGGAACACTGAAGCTTTCTTT
CASRPGTGGRWNTEAFF
>many|TRBJ2-7|14|-|TRBV20-1
TGCAGTGCCCGTACTAGCAGGGCCGGCTACGAGCAGTACTTC
CSARTSRAGYEQYF
>many|TRBJ1-6|15|-|TRBV2
TGTGCCAGCAGTGAGGTGGCGACTCGGGATTCACCCCTCCACTTT
CASSEVATRDSPLHF
>many|TRBJ2-3|16|-|TRBV11-3
TGTGCCAGCTCCTCCGGTTGGTCGGCGCACGGAGATACGCAGTATTTT
CASSSGWSAHGDTQYF
>once|TRBJ2-1|13|-|TRBV5-1
TGCGCCAGCAGGCCAACTAGTTACGATGAGCAGTTCTTC
CASRPTSYDEQFF
>many|TRBJ1-2|13|TRBD1|TRBV7-8
TGTGCCAGCAGCGGCCGGGACAGTTCGAATTACACCTTC
CASSGRDSSNYTF
>many|TRBJ1-5|16|-|TRBV3-1
TGTGCCAGCAGCCATTCTGACAGGAGAGTTCTGCAGCCTCAGCATTTT
CASSHSDRRVLQPQHF
>many|TRBJ2-1|16|-|TRBV10-3
TGTGCCGCCGGTGCGGTGAGGGGTAAGGGCCACAATGAGCAGTTCTTC
CAAGAVRGKGHNEQFF
>few|TRBJ1-2|14|-|TRBV20-1
TGCAGTGCTAGATCCCGGGAGGAGGTCTATGGCTACACCTTC
CSARSREEVYGYTF
>few|TRBJ1-2|15|TRBD1|TRBV14
TGTGCCAGCAGCCAAGAAGGGACAGGGTACTATGGCTACACCTTC
CASSQEGTGYYGYTF
>-|TRBJ2-3|15|-|TRBV10-3
TGTGCCATCAGTGAGTCCGACGGGAGCGCAGATACGCAGTATTTT
CAISESDGSADTQYF
>-|TRBJ1-2|14|-|TRBV5-1
TGCGCCAGCAGCTTGATCCCGTCTAACTATGGCTACACCTTC
CASSLIPSNYGYTF
>few|TRBJ2-1|13|-|TRBV19
TGTGCCAGTAGTATAGATCTTCGGGGTGAGCAGTTCTTC
CASSIDLRGEQFF
>many|TRBJ1-5|18|TRBD1|TRBV24-1
TGTGCCACCAGTGACGCCGGGACAGGGTTTTGGGGCAATCAGCCCCAGCATTTT
CATSDAGTGFWGNQPQHF
>-|TRBJ2-7|15|-|TRBV27
TGTGCCAGCACGCCCCAGGGGCAGGGGATCCACGAGCAGTACTTC
CASTPQGQGIHEQYF
>-|TRBJ2-1|16|-|TRBV4-1
TGCGCCAGCAGCCAAGAGGACAGACCAACCTACAATGAGCAGTTCTTC
CASSQEDRPTYNEQFF
>-|TRBJ2-2|16|-|TRBV12-3/TRBV12-4
TGTGCCAGCAGTTTAAGGTTAGGAGCGGCCACCGGGGAGCTGTTTTTT
CASSLRLGAATGELFF
>many|TRBJ2-1|16|TRBD2|TRBV27
TGTGCCAGCAGTCCAACTAGCGGGAGGTACTACAATGAGCAGTTCTTC
CASSPTSGRYYNEQFF